Following are 19 T cell receptor beta chains from one sample sequenced in a study of T cells in Graves' hyperthyroidism and ophthalmopathy. TCR beta CDR3 region amplification was performed from RNA transcripts. When the TCR CDR3 underwent first-round RT-PCR, the HTBI primer set was used. TCRdb fed the multiplex PCR reads into MiXCR, producing one record per CDR3 protein. The table lists fewer than 650,000 distinct CDR3 sequences, over 12% of them singletons. The sample taken for sequencing was blood. Receptors were obtained from a middle-aged woman with Graves' ophthalmopathy.

This clonotype was observed at least ten times. V usage is TRBV7-2 and J usage is TRBJ1-5; TRBD1 is a possible D gene (5 bases). The V gene lost 6 bases and the J gene lost 5 bases, with 11 bases spanning the gap. This CDR3 is 13 amino acids long. Germline V gene data show CDR1 as SGHTA and CDR2 as FQGNSA. CDR3 loop: CASSPDSYQPQHF. The CDR3 nucleotides are TGTGCCAGCAGTCCCGACAGCTATCAGCCCCAGCATTTT.

This clonotype was counted at least ten times. The chain joins TRBV10-2 to TRBJ2-5, with 10 bases that match TRBD2. Germline-derived CDR1 and CDR2 are WSHSY and SAAADI. This CDR3 has 15 residues. The ends lost 7 bases at V and 2 bases at J; junction bases unmatched: 7. The DNA for the CDR3 is TGCGCCAGCAATCCGGTAGCGGGAGGACAAGAGACCCAGTACTTC. As protein: CASNPVAGGQETQYF.

This clonotype was detected ten times or more. The chain employs TRBV12-5 and TRBJ2-7; no firm D call. The CDR3 runs to 13 residues. V dropped 8 bases and J dropped 0 bases, with 11 bases sitting between them. Looked up from germline, CDR1 is LGHNT and CDR2 is FRNRAP. CDR3 sequence: CASLKSLSYEQYF. CDR3 in DNA: TGTGCTAGTCTGAAAAGCCTCTCCTACGAGCAGTACTTC.

The chain recombines TRBV5-1 with TRBJ1-1; 7 nucleotides line up with TRBD1. Per the germline V gene, CDR1 is SGHRS and CDR2 is YFSETQ. V lost 5 bases and J lost 0; bases outside the gene matches: 7. The CDR3 consists of 15 residues. This CDR3 is CASRQGTLMNTEAFF. For the CDR3, the DNA is TGCGCCAGCAGACAGGGGACCTTAATGAACACTGAAGCTTTCTTT.

This clonotype was counted many times. No conserved phenylalanine or tryptophan is present at the end of the CDR3, so a read error is the likely explanation. The DNA is omitted, as the CDR3 cannot be located on it reliably, and the CDR3 follows TCRdb's listing. CDR3 residues: CASSFPGHPLVP. V usage is TRBV28 and J usage is TRBJ2-7; the table assigns TRBD1, which was not confirmed against the DNA. Germline CDR1 MDHEN, CDR2 SYDVKM. Both ends counted, the CDR3 spans 12 residues.

This clonotype was seen repeatedly, ten times or more. The rearrangement uses TRBV15 and TRBJ2-7; D remains ambiguous. Germline-derived CDR1 and CDR2 are LNHNV and YYDKDF (reference sequence). The CDR3 sequence is 14 residues long. The V end was cut by 0 bases, the J end by 3 bases, with 9 bases between. CDR3 in DNA: TGTGCCACCAGCAGAGAAAACTCTGTCTACGAGCAGTACTTC. It codes for CATSRENSVYEQYF. Looking up the rest from reference TRBV15 and TRBJ2-7 gives the full variable domain: DAMVIQNPRYQVTQFGKPVTLSCSQTLNHNVMYWYQQKSSQAPKLLFHYYDKDFNNEADTPDNFQSRRPNTSFCFLDIRSPGLGDTAMYLCATSRENSVYEQYFGPGTRLTVT.

On this clonotype: A read error is possible here, since a much larger clone lies one base away. Since no conserved phenylalanine or tryptophan closes the CDR3, a read error is the likely cause. This CDR3 is CASSYSGGSDEQYS. Here the CDR3 DNA reads TGTGCCAGCAGTTATTCGGGAGGTTCCGATGAGCAGTACTCC. The V call is TRBV6-9, the J call TRBJ2-7; D may be TRBD2 (6 bases). This CDR3 contains 14 residues. V was trimmed by 0 bases and J by 7 bases, leaving 13 bases between them. Per germline, CDR1 MNHGY and CDR2 SVAAGI.

The table lists this clonotype with many counts. The chain recombines TRBV2 with TRBJ2-5; D is perhaps TRBD1 (5 bases). CDR1 is SNHLY and CDR2 is FYNNEI in the germline V gene. The V and J ends lost 7 bases and 3 bases respectively, with 12 bases between them. The CDR3 has 13 residues. The CDR3 DNA is TGTGCCAGCAAGCAGGACACCGAAGAGACCCAGTACTTC. It encodes CASKQDTEETQYF. Full variable domain (missing parts from reference TRBV2 and TRBJ2-5): EPEVTQTPSHQVTQMGQEVILRCVPISNHLYFYWYRQILGQKVEFLVSFYNNEISEKSEIFDDQFSVERPDGSNFTLKIRSTKLEDSAMYFCASKQDTEETQYFGPGTRLLVL.

In its sample, this clonotype was seen many times. The chain couples TRBV12-3 or TRBV12-4 to TRBJ2-7; 10 bases match TRBD2. The CDR3 is made up of 18 amino acids. With 9 bases clipped from V and 0 bases from J, the junction kept 17 bases outside the gene matches. CDR3 in amino acids: CASLPTPGTSASSYEQYF. The CDR3 DNA reads as TGTGCCAGTTTACCAACACCCGGGACTAGCGCGAGCTCCTACGAGCAGTACTTC.

Ten or more counts support this clonotype. V usage is TRBV28 and J usage is TRBJ2-7, with D possibly TRBD1 on 6 matching bases. This CDR3 contains 12 residues. V was clipped by 7 bases and J by 3 bases, with 10 bases between them. Germline V CDR1 and CDR2: MDHEN, SYDVKM. The CDR3 nucleotides read TGTGCCAGCACTGGACAGAGCTACGAGCAGTACTTC. Translating it yields CASTGQSYEQYF.

There are many counts of this clonotype. The chain uses TRBV27 and TRBJ1-2, with 7 nucleotides matching TRBD1. The CDR3 contains 14 residues. V lost 7 bases to trimming and J lost 2 bases; unmatched junction nucleotides: 7. Germline V CDR1 and CDR2: MNHEY, SMNVEV (reference sequence). The CDR3 region is CASISGQANYGYTF. As DNA, the CDR3 is TGTGCCAGCATCTCTGGACAGGCCAACTATGGCTACACCTTC.

This clonotype was counted a few times. The V call is TRBV6-2 or TRBV6-3, the J call TRBJ2-4; unclear D gene. In germline, CDR1 is MNHEY, CDR2 SVGEGT. Trimming pared 4 bases from V and 2 bases from J, leaving 15 bases between. The CDR3 loop spans 16 amino acids. CDR3 bases: TGTGCCAGCAGTTTCACGGTTGTGGGAACCAAAAACATTCAGTACTTC. This gives the protein CASSFTVVGTKNIQYF.

The chain joins TRBV18 to TRBJ1-1; D call uncertain. The CDR3 spans 17 residues. Germline CDR1 KGHSH, CDR2 LQKENI. V was trimmed by 0 bases and J by 1 base, leaving 15 bases between them. The CDR3 bases are TGTGCCAGCTCACCACCTCCCCCAGCTGAAAAGAACACTGAAGCTTTCTTT. Its protein is CASSPPPPAEKNTEAFF.

This clonotype came up many times. The gene calls are TRBV30 and TRBJ1-5; D unclear. Germline CDR1 GTSNPN, CDR2 SVGIG (reference sequence). With 0 bases removed from V and 6 bases from J, the gap between germline ends came to 12 bases. The CDR3 consists of 14 residues. CDR3: CAWSVQRVGQPQHF. In DNA form, the CDR3 reads TGTGCCTGGAGTGTCCAGAGGGTCGGTCAGCCCCAGCATTTT. Drawing the rest from reference TRBV30 and TRBJ1-5, the complete variable domain is SQTIHQWPATLVQPVGSPLSLECTVEGTSNPNLYWYRQAAGRGLQLLFYSVGIGQISSEVPQNLSASRPQDRQFILSSKKLLLSDSGFYLCAWSVQRVGQPQHFGDGTRLSIL.

The chain couples TRBV12-3 or TRBV12-4 to TRBJ1-5, with no clear D. The CDR3 runs 13 residues. The V end was cut by 1 base, the J end by 9 bases, with 10 bases between. This CDR3 reads CASSLGERRPQHF. The CDR3 DNA reads as TGTGCCAGCAGTTTAGGGGAGCGACGGCCCCAGCATTTT.

This clonotype was seen ten or more times. The chain has TRBV7-2 and TRBJ2-5; TRBD1 might be the D (6 bases). This CDR3 comprises 14 residues. The germline V gene encodes CDR1 SGHTA and CDR2 FQGNSA. Trimming took off 3 bases at V and 6 bases at J, with 14 bases between the two ends. The CDR3 sequence: CASSFGGSLKTQYF. The CDR3 DNA sequence: TGTGCCAGCAGCTTTGGGGGCAGCCTGAAGACCCAGTACTTC.

This clonotype was observed a few times. The chain recombines TRBV6-1 with TRBJ1-1; a weak D match, TRBD1 (5 bases). The germline V gene encodes CDR1 MNHNS and CDR2 SASEGT. The CDR3 has 15 amino acids. Trimming removed 6 bases from V and 5 bases from J, with 19 bases in between. The CDR3 here is CASRDTGTPGTEAFF. CDR3 coding DNA: TGTGCCAGCAGAGATACCGGGACTCCGGGAACTGAAGCTTTCTTT.

A few counts support this clonotype. The V gene is TRBV24-1, the J gene TRBJ2-2, with D perhaps TRBD2 (5 bases). CDR3 size: 14 residues. The germline V and J ends were trimmed by 5 bases and 0 bases, with 6 bases remaining between them. Germline V gene lookup returns CDR1 KGHDR and CDR2 SFDVKD. Here the CDR3 reads CATSGLTNTGELFF. CDR3 coding DNA: TGTGCCACCAGTGGACTAACGAACACCGGGGAGCTGTTTTTT.

Ten or more counts support this clonotype. DNA for the CDR3: TGCGCCAGCAGCTCCTACGACGGGTACGAGCAGTACTTC. Protein product: CASSSYDGYEQYF. The genes are TRBV5-1 and TRBJ2-7; unclear D gene. Trimming took off 3 bases at V and 4 bases at J, with 11 bases between the two ends. CDR3 length equals 13 residues. Germline assignment: CDR1 SGHRS and CDR2 YFSETQ.